This paragraph reports one TCR beta chain. Trimming removed 7 bases at V and 7 bases at J, with 23 bases between. The CDR3 spans 17 residues. Germline CDR1 and CDR2: MNHNY and SVGAGI (reference sequence). The entry originates in a study of T-cell memory formation after mild COVID-19. TCRdb processed the 5' RACE reads anew with MiXCR; each CDR3 protein has one entry. The sample has 430,000 or so distinct CDR3 sequences; nearly 25% are singletons. Sequencing used PBMCs or a T cell subset sorted from them (not recorded which). The sequence derives from an adult woman who had mild COVID-19 (a few samples of this study predate the infection). Cell type and time point are not known. V is TRBV6-6 and J is TRBJ1-6, with no clear D. CDR3 in DNA: TGTGCCAGCACCCCACTCGGGAACAGAAGGAAAAATTCACCCCTCCACTTT. Translated: CASTPLGNRRKNSPLHF.